This is a list of T cell receptor beta chains from one sample in a study of cytomegalovirus exposure and HLA in healthy donors. Only in-frame clones appear in the TCRdb table, and some are missing; sequencing was by immunoSEQ multiplex PCR. The data show approximately 150,000 clones, about 75% seen once. The source material was PBMCs. The source of these receptors is a man between 18 and 29 years old in good health and CMV-seropositive. Both conserved end residues are part of each CDR3. Fields, in order: J gene, clone size, V gene, CDR3 protein. Size values are once, few and many counts, or a class for expanded clones, and some rows have none.

TRBJ1-2	.	TRBV5-4	CASSFTGALYGYTF
TRBJ2-5	.	TRBV6-1	CASSRDSQETQYF
TRBJ2-2	.	TRBV7-9	CASSKLARELFF
TRBJ2-2	few	TRBV19	CASTPRGFNTGELFF
TRBJ1-2	.	TRBV28	CATTTGGLYGYTF
TRBJ1-1	.	TRBV2	CASNPDRGPGAFF
TRBJ1-1	.	TRBV7-3	CASSLTAFSGTEAFF
TRBJ2-2	.	TRBV7-3	CASSLTDTGELFF
TRBJ1-5	.	TRBV19	CASSIETGINQPQHF
TRBJ1-5	.	TRBV6-1	CASSQDRGLNQPQHF
TRBJ1-6	.	TRBV19	CASTQDRNSPLHF
TRBJ2-3	.	TRBV2	CASSQGQVADTQYF
TRBJ2-1	.	TRBV25-1	CASSDSGRDTFF
TRBJ2-7	.	TRBV6-5	CASSYSSGGLTEQYF
TRBJ2-7	once	TRBV30	CAWQTRTGEGYYEQYF
TRBJ1-3	.	TRBV27	CASRRGSGNTIYF
TRBJ2-1	.	TRBV19	CASSSERTQYNEQFF
TRBJ2-3	.	TRBV7-9	CASSPTGASTDTQYF
TRBJ2-1	.	TRBV2	CASSFQGDEQFF
TRBJ2-2	few	TRBV10-3	CAISEGLTGELFF